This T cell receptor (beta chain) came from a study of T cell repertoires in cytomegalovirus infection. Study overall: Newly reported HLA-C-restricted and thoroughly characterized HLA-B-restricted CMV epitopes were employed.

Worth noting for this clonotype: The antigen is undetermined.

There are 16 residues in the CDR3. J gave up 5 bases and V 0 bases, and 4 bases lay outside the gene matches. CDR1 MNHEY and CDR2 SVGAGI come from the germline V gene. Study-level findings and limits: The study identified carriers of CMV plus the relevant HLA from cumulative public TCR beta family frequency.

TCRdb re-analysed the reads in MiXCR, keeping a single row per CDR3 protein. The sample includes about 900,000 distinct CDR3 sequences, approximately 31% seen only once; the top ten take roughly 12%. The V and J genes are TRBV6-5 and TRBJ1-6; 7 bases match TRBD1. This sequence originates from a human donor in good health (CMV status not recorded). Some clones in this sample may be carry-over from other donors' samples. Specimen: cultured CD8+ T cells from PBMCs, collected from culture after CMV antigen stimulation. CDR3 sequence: CASSYSSQGDNSPLHF. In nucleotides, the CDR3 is TGTGCCAGCAGTTACTCGTCCCAGGGGGATAATTCACCCCTCCACTTT.